This T cell receptor (beta chain) stems from a study of blood T cell repertoires in COVID-19. Across the whole study: Sources were T cells, B-cell-depleted T cells, or PBMCs; the material itself was cDNA or gDNA.

Germline assignment: CDR1 MDHEN and CDR2 SYDVKM. The CDR3 is made up of 14 amino acids. The V end was cut by 7 bases, the J end by 3 bases, with 13 bases between. Enrolled through a virtual design, the participants were between roughly 18 and 100 years of age and came from 24 US areas. Authors' data handling: Nucleated cell counts were estimated from reference gene primer amplification. TCRdb's table, derived via immunoSEQ multiplex PCR, lists solely in-frame clones and lacks some. From that table come the V and J calls and clone size; the DNA was used to work out D and trimming. The sample records some 190,000 clones, about 84% being singletons.

The sample consisted of PBMCs or T cells enriched from blood (not recorded which). V gene TRBV28 combines with J gene TRBJ1-5; tentatively, D is TRBD1 (6 bases). The source is a man aged 35 to 55 with acute COVID-19. CDR3 amino acids: CASKGGGDNQPQHF. The DNA for the CDR3 is TGTGCCAGCAAGGGGGGAGGGGACAATCAGCCCCAGCATTTT.